One and the same sample provided the 11 T cell receptor beta chains below, sequenced in a study of cytomegalovirus exposure and HLA in healthy donors (dated by TCRdb to the late 2010s). Libraries were made using the immunoSEQ multiplex PCR assay. A mixture of 60 forward primers for TCR Vbeta segments and 13 reverse primers for TCR Jbeta segments was used in the multiplex PCR. TCRdb mirrors the immuneACCESS table, restricted to in-frame sequences. Some clones are absent from its copies; in checked studies, under half trace to an unresolved V gene, and the reason for the others is unknown. This sample has around 150,000 clones in its table, and roughly four fifths of those were observed once. 1.5% to 2% of the sample is taken by the ten largest. Sequenced material: PBMCs. The receptors come from a woman between 18 and 29 years old in good health and CMV-seronegative.

The CDR3 DNA is TGTGCCAGCAGCTTAGCGGGTTATAATTCACCCCTCCACTTT. Translating it yields CASSLAGYNSPLHF. The chain is built from TRBV7-3 and TRBJ1-6; D unclear. Per the germline V gene, CDR1 is SGHTA and CDR2 is FQGTGA. CDR3 length: 14 amino acids. Trimming removed 2 bases at V and 4 bases at J, with 6 bases between.

This clone appeared a single time. This CDR3 reads CASSPRRVGNTEAFF. CDR3 nucleotides: TGTGCCAGCAGCCCCCGGAGGGTCGGGAACACTGAAGCTTTCTTT. V is TRBV9 and J is TRBJ1-1; the D is unclear. The CDR3 totals 15 residues. Germline values: CDR1 SGDLS, CDR2 YYNGEE. V was pared by 4 bases and J by 1 base, with 14 bases between.

This clone has only one observation. V and J are TRBV2 and TRBJ1-3; a weak D match, TRBD1 (5 bases). Between the trimmed V and J ends, which lost 5 bases and 0 bases, there was a span of 11 bases. This CDR3 is 15 amino acids long. Germline CDR1 reads SNHLY; CDR2 reads FYNNEI. The CDR3 protein is CASSQGTSSGNTIYF. CDR3 coding DNA: TGTGCCAGCAGTCAGGGAACAAGCTCTGGAAACACCATATATTTT.

This chain joins TRBV5-1 and TRBJ1-4; the D gene is possibly TRBD1 (5 bases). This CDR3 comprises 15 residues. Trimming pared 0 bases from V and 3 bases from J, leaving 9 bases between. CDR1 and CDR2 from the germline V gene are SGHRS and YFSETQ. CDR3 bases: TGCGCCAGCAGCTTGGGGGGCAGATCTAATGAAAAACTGTTTTTT. It translates to CASSLGGRSNEKLFF.

The chain carries TRBV7-9 and TRBJ2-7; the D is unclear. CDR3 size: 13 residues. From germline, CDR1 is SEHNR and CDR2 FQNEAQ (reference sequence). V shed 4 bases and J shed 0 bases, with 7 bases lying between them. The CDR3 spells CASSSQISYEQYF. CDR3 nucleotides: TGTGCCAGCAGCTCACAAATCTCCTACGAGCAGTACTTC.

J is TRBJ2-3 and V is TRBV4-1; D call uncertain. Trimming removed 0 bases at V and 6 bases at J, with 10 bases between. The CDR3 consists of 14 residues. Germline V gene lookup returns CDR1 MGHRA and CDR2 YSYEKL. In DNA, the CDR3 is TGCGCCAGCAGCCAAGATCCTCCCCCGGATACGCAGTATTTT. Translated, it gives CASSQDPPPDTQYF.

For this clone: The identical CDR3 is also encoded by other nucleotide sequences in the sample. The rearrangement links TRBV19 to TRBJ1-6, with TRBD1 matching 7 bases. V lost 8 bases and J lost 5; bases outside the gene matches: 3. The CDR3 spans 13 residues. Germline V gene sequence: CDR1 LNHDA, CDR2 SQIVND (reference sequence). In nucleotides, the CDR3 is TGTGCCAGTTCGGGACAGAATAATTCACCCCTCCACTTT. Translated, it gives CASSGQNNSPLHF.

V is TRBV19 and J is TRBJ2-7; perhaps TRBD2 as D (6 bases). The CDR3 runs to 14 residues. The V end lost 3 bases, the J end lost 2 bases, and 11 bases lay between the germline ends. Germline V gene sequence: CDR1 LNHDA, CDR2 SQIVND (reference sequence). The CDR3 loop is CASSIAGPPYEQYF. Here the CDR3 DNA reads TGTGCCAGTAGTATCGCGGGGCCCCCCTACGAGCAGTACTTC.

The chain employs TRBV5-1 and TRBJ2-4, with D tentatively TRBD1 (5 bases). Per the germline V gene, CDR1 is SGHRS and CDR2 is YFSETQ. The CDR3 loop spans 14 amino acids. The V end lost 2 bases, the J end lost 5 bases, and 11 bases lay between the germline ends. In nucleotides, the CDR3 is TGCGCCAGCAGCTTTATGGGGCCCCAAAACATTCAGTACTTC. Translated, it gives CASSFMGPQNIQYF.

With respect to this clone: One junction end does not reproduce the germline sequence, and a read error may be involved. The chain uses TRBV7-9 and TRBJ2-2; D gene unclear. CDR3 length: 12 residues. Germline CDR1 and CDR2: SEHNR and FQNEAQ (reference sequence). CDR3 DNA: TGTTCCAGCAGCTTAGGAGTCGGGGAGCTGTTTTTT. This translates into CSSSLGVGELFF.

The gene calls are TRBV4-1 and TRBJ1-5; D not resolved. The length of the CDR3 is 15 residues. V was clipped by 4 bases and J by 3 bases, with 13 bases between them. Germline assignment: CDR1 MGHRA and CDR2 YSYEKL. DNA of the CDR3: TGCGCCAGCAGCCTCGAAGCCCGAAACAATCAGCCCCAGCATTTT. Residues: CASSLEARNNQPQHF.